This T cell receptor beta chain appears in the sequencing data of a study of CD8 T cells in Susac syndrome. The CDR3 sequence is 13 residues long. The germline V gene encodes CDR1 SNHLY and CDR2 FYNNEI. V shed 8 bases and J 7 bases; nucleotides not matched to a gene: 6. After extraction with the RNeasy kit, 0.5 to 1 ug of the RNA was reverse transcribed using random hexamers. MiXCR was run by TCRdb on the immunoSEQ multiplex PCR reads, yielding one entry per CDR3 protein. The sample lists 150,000 to 180,000 distinct CDR3 sequences; around 95% were seen once. This sequence was found in a human donor with multiple sclerosis. The chain joins TRBV2 to TRBJ2-1; 9 positions match TRBD1. The sequencing sample was made of CD8+ T cells from PBMCs. The CDR3 nucleotides read TGTGCCAGCGGACCGACAGGGGGGAATGAGCAGTTCTTC. Amino acids: CASGPTGGNEQFF.